This T cell receptor beta chain was found in a study of Graves' ophthalmopathy and Graves' hyperthyroidism. This clonotype was found many times. The V gene end was trimmed by 4 bases and the J gene end by 4 bases; junction bases not matched to a gene: 8. The CDR3 spans 15 residues. From RNA, the CDR3 regions of TCR beta chains were amplified and sequenced. RT-PCR in the first round used HTBI primers; a second-round multiplex PCR followed. A single record per CDR3 protein comes from TCRdb applying MiXCR to the multiplex PCR reads. The data contain 300,000 to 450,000 distinct CDR3 sequences, approximately 18% of them seen just once; the ten biggest clones take up 2.4%.

The TCR was taken from an adult woman with stable Graves' hyperthyroidism. The chain links TRBV12-3 or TRBV12-4 to TRBJ1-2; 8 nucleotides match TRBD1. Sample: peripheral blood. CDR3 sequence reads: CASSSDGTGSYGYTF. CDR3 nucleotides: TGTGCCAGCAGTTCTGACGGGACAGGTTCCTATGGCTACACCTTC.